This T cell receptor beta chain was retrieved from a study of T cell changes during pregnancy in multiple sclerosis. CDR1 and CDR2 from the germline V gene are SGHVS and FNYEAQ. V was cut by 6 bases and J by 0 bases, with 20 bases left in between. This CDR3 is built from 17 residues. Repertoires were generated with immunoSEQ multiplex PCR, while TCRdb's copy carries only in-frame clones and drops some. The table shows about 93,000 clones, with under 95% occurring only once. Sequencing used peripheral blood, obtained before pregnancy. The TCR originated in a female donor with multiple sclerosis, enrolled in a pregnancy study. The chain links TRBV7-6 to TRBJ1-1, with D hard to call. CDR3 sequence: CASRPVVSKLLNTEAFF. DNA for the CDR3: TGTGCCAGCAGGCCCGTGGTGAGCAAACTCTTGAACACTGAAGCTTTCTTT.